This T cell receptor (beta chain) was profiled in a study of blood T cells in healthy people across ages. For the study at large: When template switching was applied, about one barcoded beta molecule was captured per two T cells. Study observations and caveats: It was not possible, with unsorted PBMCs, to conclusively compare naive and antigen-experienced cells.

A second PCR, run for roughly 7 to 12 cycles, used a sample-barcoded 5' primer plus a J-beta primer mix. Each CDR3 protein is one row after TCRdb ran MiXCR on the 5' RACE reads. The profile shows 710,000 or so distinct CDR3 sequences, about 30% of them singletons. V lost 0 bases, J lost 3 bases, and 9 bases lay in between. The CDR3 consists of 14 residues. Germline lookup yields CDR1 LGHNA and CDR2 YNFKEQ. Regarding this clonotype: The antigen remains unidentified.

Investigators took about 10 milliliters of peripheral blood from every donor. Each sample yielded at least 5.5 micrograms of PBMC total RNA. Material: blood. V and J are TRBV4-2 and TRBJ2-7; D is undetermined. The origin of this receptor is a woman of 80 years or more in good health. The CDR3 loop is CASSQERQNYEQYF. CDR3 DNA: TGTGCCAGCAGCCAAGAGCGGCAAAACTACGAGCAGTACTTC.